This passage covers 21 T cell receptor beta chains from one sample sequenced in a study of blood T cell repertoires in COVID-19. The data were produced by immunoSEQ multiplex PCR, yet TCRdb's version contains in-frame clones alone and is incomplete. The table shows about 360,000 clones, with roughly 77% occurring only once. Specimen: peripheral blood. Receptor source: a human donor with acute or convalescent COVID-19. The donor label of this sample is uncertain.

J is TRBJ1-2 and V is TRBV28; no definite D call. Germline V gene data show CDR1 as MDHEN and CDR2 as SYDVKM. V shed 2 bases and J shed 2 bases, with 9 bases lying between them. This CDR3 has 14 residues. The CDR3 sequence: CASSLHGSNYGYTF. Written as DNA, the CDR3 is TGTGCCAGCAGTTTACACGGGAGCAACTATGGCTACACCTTC.

V is TRBV19 and J is TRBJ2-2, with 10 bases aligning to TRBD2. From germline, CDR1 is LNHDA and CDR2 SQIVND (reference sequence). The V and J ends lost 7 bases and 8 bases, in that order; junction bases with no gene match: 10. The CDR3 loop spans 15 amino acids. CDR3 protein: CASIALAGVGGELFF. CDR3 bases: TGTGCCAGTATCGCTCTAGCGGGAGTAGGAGGGGAGCTGTTTTTT.

The rearrangement uses TRBV28 and TRBJ2-5; the match to TRBD2 covers 9 bases. CDR1 MDHEN and CDR2 SYDVKM come from the germline V gene. The CDR3 has 15 residues. Trimming took 6 bases from V and 3 from J; bases not matched to a gene: 8. CDR3 nucleotide sequence: TGTGCCAGCAGCGCGGGAGGGTCGGCGAAAGAGACCCAGTACTTC. This gives the protein CASSAGGSAKETQYF.

The V gene is TRBV5-1, the J gene TRBJ2-5; perhaps TRBD1 as D (5 bases). The CDR3 covers 12 residues. CDR1 and CDR2 from the germline V gene are SGHRS and YFSETQ. V was pared by 6 bases and J by 1 base, with 7 bases between. CDR3 in amino acids: CASTGSQETQYF. The CDR3 DNA reads TGCGCCAGCACAGGGTCCCAAGAGACCCAGTACTTC.

The rearrangement joins TRBV6-5 to TRBJ2-7; D possibly corresponds to TRBD1 (6 bases). Looked up from germline, CDR1 is MNHEY and CDR2 is SVGAGI. This CDR3 has 11 residues. V dropped 10 bases and J dropped 7 bases, with 14 bases sitting between them. Here the CDR3 reads CATGNRGEQYF. The CDR3 DNA follows: TGTGCCACTGGAAATAGGGGGGAGCAGTACTTC.

The J gene is TRBJ1-2, the V gene TRBV28, with TRBD1 matching over 7 bases. The ends lost 7 bases at V and 2 bases at J; junction bases unmatched: 7. There are 14 residues in the CDR3. Germline V lookup: CDR1 MDHEN, CDR2 SYDVKM. The CDR3 coding sequence is TGTGCCAGCAAGGGACAGTTACTGAACTATGGCTACACCTTC. Amino acid sequence: CASKGQLLNYGYTF.

The chain couples TRBV18 to TRBJ1-5; 12 nucleotides line up with TRBD1. The CDR3 contains 16 residues. CDR1 is KGHSH, CDR2 LQKENI, per germline. J lost 2 bases, V lost 6 bases, and 5 bases had no gene match. CDR3: CASSPGQGAGNQPQHF. The CDR3 DNA is TGTGCCAGCTCTCCGGGACAGGGGGCAGGCAATCAGCCCCAGCATTTT.

V and J are TRBV10-3 and TRBJ2-2, with D unclear. The V end lost 8 bases, the J end lost 5 bases, and 12 bases lay between the germline ends. This CDR3 comprises 13 residues. Germline values: CDR1 ENHRY, CDR2 SYGVKD. CDR3 coding DNA: TGTGCCATCGGCGAGGAGTCGACCGGGGAGCTGTTTTTT. Translation gives CAIGEESTGELFF.

CDR3 protein: CASSQGFRRGQETQYF. In nucleotides, the CDR3 is TGTGCCAGCAGCCAAGGGTTTAGACGGGGCCAAGAGACCCAGTACTTC. The chain uses TRBV3-1 (or the pseudogene TRBV3-2) and TRBJ2-5; D is perhaps TRBD2 (5 bases). V lost 1 base, J lost 1 base, and 13 bases lay in between. From germline, CDR1 is LGHDT and CDR2 YNNKEL (reference sequence). The CDR3 has 16 residues.

The count of this clone is one. This chain links TRBV11-2 with TRBJ2-1; 8 bases line up with TRBD2. Losses at the gene ends were 0 bases for V and 9 bases for J; bases not matched to a gene: 10. Germline V gives CDR1 SGHAT, CDR2 FQNNGV. The CDR3 totals 16 residues. CDR3 coding DNA: TGTGCCAGCAGCTTAGATAGGCCCGGGAGGGCGAGTGAGCAGTTCTTC. It yields the protein CASSLDRPGRASEQFF.

Details on this clone: A read error may produce the germline difference seen at one junction end. The chain is built from TRBV6-1 and TRBJ2-7; 8 nucleotides agree with TRBD1. This CDR3 has 15 residues. Germline V gene data show CDR1 as MNHNS and CDR2 as SASEGT. The CDR3 coding sequence is TGTGCCAGCAGTGAGTGGGGACAGGCCGAGCCCCGCCAAAACTTC. As protein: CASSEWGQAEPRQNF.

The chain combines TRBV7-6 with TRBJ2-7; tentatively, D is TRBD2 (5 bases). The CDR3 runs 14 residues. The germline CDR1 and CDR2 sequences are SGHVS and FNYEAQ. V dropped 6 bases and J dropped 0 bases, with 12 bases sitting between them. CDR3 loop: CASSRTGSSYEQYF. The CDR3 DNA is TGTGCCAGCAGTCGGACGGGGAGCTCCTACGAGCAGTACTTC. Together with reference TRBV7-6 and TRBJ2-7, the CDR3 gives the full variable domain: GAGVSQSPRYKVTKRGQDVALRCDPISGHVSLYWYRQALGQGPEFLTYFNYEAQQDKSGLPNDRFSAERPEGSISTLTIQRTEQRDSAMYRCASSRTGSSYEQYFGPGTRLTVT.

This chain joins TRBV2 and TRBJ1-5, with D tentatively TRBD1 (5 bases). Trimming cost V 11 bases and J 7 bases, with 27 bases left between them. CDR1 and CDR2 (germline): SNHLY, FYNNEI. CDR3 size: 16 residues. This CDR3 is CASRRSAGSLLQPQHF. The DNA for the CDR3 is TGTGCCTCACGCCGGTCGGCAGGGTCGCTCCTACAGCCCCAGCATTTT.

The genes are TRBV7-6 and TRBJ2-3, with 8 bases that match TRBD1. This CDR3 comprises 16 residues. Germline V gene data show CDR1 as SGHVS and CDR2 as FNYEAQ. After removal of 5 bases from V and 5 bases from J, the junction contained 12 bases not matched to a gene. The CDR3 DNA follows: TGTGCCAGCAGCCTACAACCGACAGGGGCAGGAGATACGCAGTATTTT. Its translation is CASSLQPTGAGDTQYF.

The chain uses TRBV27 and TRBJ2-1, with 15 bases fitting TRBD2. CDR1 is MNHEY, CDR2 SMNVEV, per germline (reference sequence). The CDR3 is made up of 18 amino acids. V gave up 3 bases and J gave up 4 bases; unmatched junction bases: 7. The CDR3 nucleotides are TGTGCCAGCAGTTTTTTAGGACTAGCGGGGGGGATTTACAATGAGCAGTTCTTC. Encoded protein: CASSFLGLAGGIYNEQFF.

The chain uses TRBV5-1 and TRBJ1-6, with D hard to call. The V end was cut by 2 bases, the J end by 4 bases, with 10 bases between. The CDR3 is made up of 15 amino acids. Looked up from germline, CDR1 is SGHRS and CDR2 is YFSETQ. The CDR3 coding sequence is TGCGCCAGCAGCTTTAACAGCCCTTATAATTCACCCCTCCACTTT. Its translation is CASSFNSPYNSPLHF.

The V gene is TRBV3-1 (or the pseudogene TRBV3-2), the J gene TRBJ2-5; 8 bases match TRBD1. This CDR3 has 15 residues. The ends lost 2 bases at V and 4 bases at J; junction bases unmatched: 6. Germline CDR1 is LGHDT and CDR2 is YNNKEL (reference sequence). The CDR3, as DNA: TGTGCCAGCAGCCAACAGGGGGCGCATGGAGAGACCCAGTACTTC. Translated, it gives CASSQQGAHGETQYF.

This clone has only one observation. The genes are TRBV2 and TRBJ1-2, with TRBD1 matching 7 bases. Germline V gene lookup returns CDR1 SNHLY and CDR2 FYNNEI. With V trimmed by 5 bases and J by 7 bases, 7 bases remained unmatched. The CDR3 has 13 amino acids. CDR3 sequence reads: CASSLDYRGGYTF. The CDR3 region has the DNA TGTGCCAGCAGTCTCGACTACAGGGGTGGCTACACCTTC.

This clone was seen a single time. V gene TRBV10-3 combines with J gene TRBJ2-7; 9 bases fit TRBD1. This CDR3 is built from 12 residues. V dropped 9 bases and J dropped 7; count of bases not matched to a gene: 7. Germline loops: CDR1 ENHRY, CDR2 SYGVKD. The CDR3 region is CAIGQGTGEQYF. The CDR3 coding sequence is TGTGCCATTGGACAGGGGACAGGGGAGCAGTACTTC.

This clone was observed a single time. This chain connects TRBV9 to TRBJ1-1; D is unclear. Germline V gene data show CDR1 as SGDLS and CDR2 as YYNGEE. With 6 bases removed from V and 2 bases from J, the gap between germline ends came to 20 bases. The CDR3 is 16 residues long. CDR3: CASTLLGRAGNTEAFF. CDR3 nucleotides: TGTGCCAGCACCCTTCTAGGACGGGCGGGAAACACTGAAGCTTTCTTT.

The rearrangement joins TRBV15 to TRBJ2-5; 7 bases map to TRBD2. Germline loops: CDR1 LNHNV, CDR2 YYDKDF (reference sequence). Germline trimming cut 0 bases from V and 2 bases from J; bases unmatched to any gene: 12. The CDR3 is 18 residues long. The CDR3 reads CATSRDPSASGKQETQYF. In nucleotides, the CDR3 is TGTGCCACCAGCAGAGATCCTTCGGCTAGCGGTAAACAAGAGACCCAGTACTTC.